The 29 T cell receptor beta chains below all came from one sample that was sequenced in a study of read filtering for tumor transcriptome and immune sequencing. The library was built from about 370 ng RNA with molecular barcoded adaptors for alpha/delta and beta/gamma chains. TCRdb fed the reads into MiXCR, producing one record per CDR3 protein. Of about 37,000 distinct CDR3 sequences listed, 12% to 15% are singletons. The sequenced material came from a population of CD138-negative cells sorted from bone marrow. The source is a donor at least 40 years old with multiple myeloma.

In its sample, this clonotype was seen many times. The CDR3 bases are TGTGCCAGCAGGGGAGAGGGACAGGGGGCTTATGGCTACACCTTC. As protein: CASRGEGQGAYGYTF. The rearrangement links TRBV2 to TRBJ1-2; 12 bases map to TRBD1. Germline trimming cut 6 bases from V and 5 bases from J; bases unmatched to any gene: 7. The CDR3 extends over 15 amino acids. The germline gives CDR1 SNHLY, CDR2 FYNNEI.

This clonotype was seen many times. The chain recombines TRBV11-2 with TRBJ2-5; D is undetermined. The CDR3 spans 14 residues. Germline V gene data show CDR1 as SGHAT and CDR2 as FQNNGV. The germline V and J ends were trimmed by 1 base and 1 base, with 7 bases remaining between them. The chain's CDR3 is CASSLVLGQETQYF. As DNA, the CDR3 is TGTGCCAGCAGCTTAGTCCTGGGCCAAGAGACCCAGTACTTC.

This clonotype came up many times. This chain joins TRBV11-2 and TRBJ2-2; D perhaps matches TRBD1 (6 bases). V lost 5 bases, J lost 4 bases, and 26 bases lay in between. The germline CDR1 and CDR2 sequences are SGHAT and FQNNGV. CDR3 length: 19 residues. The CDR3 loop is CASSPRIRLARGGTGELFF. The CDR3, as DNA: TGTGCCAGCAGCCCGAGGATCCGGCTAGCCCGAGGGGGCACCGGGGAGCTGTTTTTT.

This clonotype came up many times. This chain joins TRBV5-1 and TRBJ2-7, with D possibly being TRBD1 or TRBD2 (6 bases each). The CDR3 is made up of 17 amino acids. The V and J ends lost 0 bases and 0 bases respectively, with 16 bases between them. Germline V gene data show CDR1 as SGHRS and CDR2 as YFSETQ. The CDR3 sequence: CASSLENWGAHSYEQYF. The CDR3 DNA reads as TGCGCCAGCAGCTTGGAGAATTGGGGGGCCCACTCCTACGAGCAGTACTTC.

This clonotype occurred many times. The chain couples TRBV7-6 to TRBJ2-7, with D maybe TRBD2 (6 bases). V was clipped by 0 bases and J by 1 base, with 10 bases between them. Germline V CDR1 and CDR2: SGHVS, FNYEAQ. The CDR3 covers 15 residues. This CDR3 reads CASSLAPGRSYEQYF. In DNA form, the CDR3 reads TGTGCCAGCAGCTTAGCCCCCGGGAGATCCTACGAGCAGTACTTC. The variable domain in full, completed from reference TRBV7-6 and TRBJ2-7, reads GAGVSQSPRYKVTKRGQDVALRCDPISGHVSLYWYRQALGQGPEFLTYFNYEAQQDKSGLPNDRFSAERPEGSISTLTIQRTEQRDSAMYRCASSLAPGRSYEQYFGPGTRLTVT.

On this clonotype: Its ends do not fully match the called genes, so a read error is possible. The rearrangement links TRBV7-9 to TRBJ1-1, with D tentatively TRBD1 (6 bases). CDR3 length equals 12 residues. Germline values: CDR1 SEHNR, CDR2 FQNEAQ (reference sequence). The CDR3 protein is CASSFHSGQQYF. As DNA, the CDR3 is TGTGCCAGCAGCTTCCATAGCGGACAGCAGTACTTT.

This clonotype appeared many times. The CDR3 spells CASRVQIGTSYEQYF. In DNA form, the CDR3 reads TGCGCCAGCAGGGTGCAGATCGGGACGTCCTACGAGCAGTACTTC. The chain carries TRBV5-1 and TRBJ2-7; tentatively, D is TRBD1 or TRBD2 (5 bases each). This CDR3 has 15 residues. Trimming took 5 bases from V and 1 from J, leaving 16 bases between them. The germline V gene encodes CDR1 SGHRS and CDR2 YFSETQ.

The chain carries TRBV5-1 and TRBJ2-4; maybe TRBD1 (5 bases). The CDR3 runs 15 residues. V lost 5 bases, J lost 3 bases, and 15 bases lay in between. Germline CDR1 is SGHRS and CDR2 is YFSETQ. CDR3 loop: CASRPDSQFKNIQYF. The DNA of the CDR3 is TGCGCCAGCAGACCCGACAGCCAGTTCAAAAACATTCAGTACTTC.

This clonotype has at least ten counts. This sequence joins TRBV2 and TRBJ2-3; 7 bases agree with TRBD2. The junction had 3 bases not matched to a gene; V was cut back by 8 bases and J by 1 base. CDR3 length: 13 residues. The germline CDR1 and CDR2 sequences are SNHLY and FYNNEI. CDR3 sequence: CASGGEGTDTQYF. The CDR3 DNA follows: TGTGCCAGCGGGGGGGAGGGCACAGATACGCAGTATTTT. The entire variable domain, with the rest obtained from reference TRBV2 and TRBJ2-3, is as follows: EPEVTQTPSHQVTQMGQEVILRCVPISNHLYFYWYRQILGQKVEFLVSFYNNEISEKSEIFDDQFSVERPDGSNFTLKIRSTKLEDSAMYFCASGGEGTDTQYFGPGTRLTVL.

This chain joins TRBV5-1 and TRBJ2-2; D uncertain. V gave up 3 bases and J gave up 3 bases, with 9 bases separating them. The CDR3 has 14 residues. Germline CDR1 SGHRS, CDR2 YFSETQ. The DNA for the CDR3 is TGCGCCAGCAGCTCCAAATTTGACACCGGGGAGCTGTTTTTT. Amino acids: CASSSKFDTGELFF.

This clonotype was counted many times. The CDR3 sequence: CASSMGSFVVHEQYF. CDR3 sequence (DNA): TGCGCCAGCAGCATGGGTTCGTTTGTGGTCCACGAGCAGTACTTC. The V and J genes are TRBV5-1 and TRBJ2-7; unclear D gene. There are 15 residues in the CDR3. Trimming shortened V by 4 bases and J by 5 bases, and 19 bases separated the two germline ends. CDR1 is SGHRS, CDR2 YFSETQ, per germline.

Many counts were recorded for this clonotype. V and J are TRBV11-2 and TRBJ2-3; D remains unclear. The CDR3 extends over 14 amino acids. Trimming removed 0 bases at V and 4 bases at J, with 8 bases between. Germline CDR1 is SGHAT and CDR2 is FQNNGV. The CDR3 nucleotides are TGTGCCAGCAGCTTAGACGGGTGGGCAGATACGCAGTATTTT. It yields the protein CASSLDGWADTQYF.

This clonotype was seen at least ten times. This rearrangement joins TRBV20-1 to TRBJ2-2; D ambiguous. The V end lost 3 bases, the J end lost 5 bases, and 10 bases lay between the germline ends. Germline V gene data show CDR1 as DFQATT and CDR2 as SNEGSKA (reference sequence). This CDR3 has 13 residues. CDR3 nucleotide sequence: TGCAGTGCTAGTTCAACAGCTACCGGGGAGCTGTTTTTT. Encoded protein: CSASSTATGELFF.

This rearrangement joins TRBV20-1 to TRBJ2-1; 9 nucleotides line up with TRBD2. Per the germline V gene, CDR1 is DFQATT and CDR2 is SNEGSKA (reference sequence). There are 14 residues in the CDR3. Unmatched junction bases numbered 6, after V lost 6 bases and J lost 3 bases. CDR3 sequence reads: CSAPPAGGYNEQFF. The CDR3 DNA reads as TGCAGTGCCCCCCCAGCGGGAGGCTACAATGAGCAGTTCTTC.

This clonotype appeared many times. The genes are TRBV6-2 or TRBV6-3 and TRBJ2-2; 10 bases agree with TRBD2. J lost 1 base, V lost 7 bases, and 6 bases had no gene match. Germline V lookup: CDR1 MNHEY, CDR2 SVGEGT. The CDR3 extends over 16 amino acids. The CDR3 DNA reads TGTGCCAGCACGAAGCGGGAGGGCTGGAACACCGGGGAGCTGTTTTTT. It codes for CASTKREGWNTGELFF.

In this sample, this clonotype turned up many times. The chain employs TRBV24-1 and TRBJ1-1, with D perhaps matching TRBD1 (5 bases). Germline values: CDR1 KGHDR, CDR2 SFDVKD. This CDR3 spans 12 amino acids. Trimming stripped 12 bases from V and 5 bases from J, with 15 bases between. CDR3 sequence reads: CARAQGGTEAFF. The CDR3 nucleotides read TGTGCCCGCGCCCAGGGTGGGACTGAAGCTTTCTTT.

The genes are TRBV10-3 and TRBJ2-2; the D gene is possibly TRBD1 (5 bases). The CDR3 spans 13 residues. CDR1 and CDR2 (germline): ENHRY, SYGVKD. The CDR3 DNA reads TGTGACATTAATGACAGAAACACCGGGGAGCTGTTTTTT. Translated, it gives CDINDRNTGELFF.

This clonotype came up a few times. The V call is TRBV19, the J call TRBJ2-7; 7 positions match TRBD1. CDR1 and CDR2 from the germline V gene are LNHDA and SQIVND (reference sequence). The CDR3 sequence is 14 residues long. Trimming at V came to 4 bases and at J to 1 base, leaving 4 bases not matched to a gene. The CDR3 is CASSTPGQSYEQYF. The CDR3 DNA reads as TGTGCCAGTAGTACCCCGGGACAGTCCTACGAGCAGTACTTC.

This clonotype has a count of ten or more. V gene TRBV5-1 combines with J gene TRBJ2-7, with a possible D match to TRBD2 (5 bases). CDR1 and CDR2 from the germline V gene are SGHRS and YFSETQ. The germline V and J ends were trimmed by 4 bases and 0 bases, with 14 bases remaining between them. The CDR3 is 15 amino acids. The CDR3, as DNA: TGCGCCAGCAGCACTAGACCCGGGAACTCCTACGAGCAGTACTTC. Amino acid sequence: CASSTRPGNSYEQYF.

This clonotype has at least ten counts. The chain links TRBV3-1 to TRBJ1-5, with no clear D. The CDR3 runs 13 residues. V was clipped by 0 bases and J by 6 bases, with 6 bases between them. The germline CDR1 and CDR2 sequences are LGHDT and YNNKEL (reference sequence). CDR3 sequence (DNA): TGTGCCAGCAGCCAAGATCGGGTTCAGCCCCAGCATTTT. Translating gives CASSQDRVQPQHF.

This clonotype was seen many times. CDR3: CASSLSRHGELFF. DNA of the CDR3: TGTGCCAGCAGCTTATCCCGTCACGGGGAGCTGTTTTTT. The chain joins TRBV7-2 to TRBJ2-2; D unclear. Germline V gene lookup returns CDR1 SGHTA and CDR2 FQGNSA. Trimming took 2 bases from V and 7 from J, leaving 8 bases between them. This CDR3 comprises 13 residues.

Remarks on this clonotype: A much larger clonotype is one base distant, so this may be a read error. Because the CDR3 is missing its conserved closing phenylalanine or tryptophan, this is likely a read error. The chain carries TRBV7-8 and TRBJ2-1; D not certain. V lost 1 base, J lost 5 bases, and 15 bases lay in between. The V gene's germline CDR1 is SGHVS and CDR2 FQNEAQ. The CDR3 runs 16 residues. CDR3 DNA: TGTGCCAGCAGCTTAGAGGGCGGAAGGCCCCACAATGAGCAGTTCTCC. Its translation: CASSLEGGRPHNEQFS.

This clonotype has only a few counts. The chain couples TRBV5-6 to TRBJ1-1, with a weak D call TRBD1 (6 bases). This CDR3 is 14 amino acids long. Germline CDR1 is SGHDT and CDR2 is YYEEEE. Between the trimmed V and J ends, which lost 2 bases and 4 bases, there was a span of 12 bases. The CDR3 protein is CASSFVGGPTEAFF. CDR3 DNA sequence: TGTGCCAGCAGCTTTGTAGGGGGTCCCACTGAAGCTTTCTTT.

This clonotype has at least ten counts. The chain has TRBV18 and TRBJ1-5; tentative D call: TRBD1 (5 bases). The germline gives CDR1 KGHSH, CDR2 LQKENI. Trimming removed 3 bases from V and 0 bases from J, with 9 bases in between. This CDR3 spans 15 amino acids. The CDR3 nucleotides are TGTGCCAGCTCACCTCGGGGGGATAGCAATCAGCCCCAGCATTTT. Translation: CASSPRGDSNQPQHF.

This clonotype has at least ten counts. The rearrangement joins TRBV10-3 to TRBJ1-5; the D gene is possibly TRBD1 (5 bases). The CDR3 totals 13 residues. Trimming removed 10 bases from V and 2 bases from J, with 12 bases in between. Germline loops: CDR1 ENHRY, CDR2 SYGVKD. The CDR3: CATAGDGNQPQHF. The DNA of the CDR3 is TGTGCCACCGCCGGGGACGGCAATCAGCCCCAGCATTTT.

The sample holds many counts of this clonotype. The chain employs TRBV20-1 and TRBJ2-3; TRBD2 matches 7 bases. The CDR3 consists of 16 residues. The ends lost 5 bases at V and 4 bases at J; junction bases unmatched: 15. Germline V gives CDR1 DFQATT, CDR2 SNEGSKA (reference sequence). CDR3 region: CSASGVMAGAPDTQYF. Written as DNA, the CDR3 is TGCAGTGCTTCGGGCGTAATGGCGGGAGCCCCAGATACGCAGTATTTT.

CDR3 DNA sequence: TGCAGTACTAAACTAGCGGAGGCCGGGGAGTACTTC. Translated, it gives CSTKLAEAGEYF. The rearrangement joins TRBV20-1 to TRBJ2-7, with TRBD2 identical over 8 bases. CDR3 length equals 12 residues. V gave up 8 bases and J gave up 11 bases; unmatched junction bases: 14. The germline V gene has CDR1 DFQATT and CDR2 SNEGSKA (reference sequence).

Concerning this clonotype itself: A far larger clone differs by one base, so this is likely a read error. The chain has TRBV7-3 and TRBJ2-7, with 7 bases lining up with TRBD2. The J segment lost 7 bases and the V segment lost 5 bases, leaving 14 bases of the junction unmatched. The CDR3 contains 15 residues. Per germline, CDR1 SGHTA and CDR2 FQGTGA. For the CDR3, the DNA is TGTGCCAGCAGCCCCGGTAGTGGGCGGGGGAATGAGCAGTACTTC. Translating gives CASSPGSGRGNEQYF.

At least ten counts were recorded for this clonotype. The chain carries TRBV7-6 and TRBJ1-1, with D unresolved. Germline-derived CDR1 and CDR2 are SGHVS and FNYEAQ. V lost 5 bases and J lost 6, with 13 bases in between. The length of the CDR3 is 13 residues. CDR3 amino acids: CASSRGELAEAFF. For the CDR3, the DNA is TGTGCCAGCAGCCGCGGAGAGCTCGCTGAAGCTTTCTTT.